The clone carrying this T cell receptor (beta chain) was recorded at least ten times. Its antigen is unknown. Diagnoses were established using clinical symptoms, serum thyroxine and TRAb, thyroid ultrasound and orbital computed tomography. The data derive from a study of T cells in Graves' hyperthyroidism and ophthalmopathy. Study at large: Upon initial diagnosis and before any treatment, peripheral blood was collected.

Amplification targeted TCR beta CDR3 regions from RNA transcripts. First-round RT-PCR with HTBI primers amplified the TCR CDR3 region. Using its own MiXCR run on the multiplex PCR reads, TCRdb lists one record per CDR3 protein. The sample contains around 340,000 distinct CDR3 sequences, 15% to 20% of which appear only once. The CDR3 contains 14 residues. V was trimmed by 6 bases and J by 3 bases, leaving 15 bases between them. General study results and limits: A 13 V-J model separated ophthalmopathy from stable hyperthyroidism. Blood shared most expanded thyroid clonotypes above 0.001.

Sequenced material: blood. V usage is TRBV12-3 or TRBV12-4 and J usage is TRBJ2-7, with D perhaps given as TRBD1 or TRBD2 (6 bases each). The source is a woman in her twenties or thirties with Graves' hyperthyroidism that later progressed to Graves' ophthalmopathy. CDR3 sequence: CASRGRGGGYEQYF. CDR3 DNA sequence: TGTGCCAGCAGGGGGCGTGGAGGGGGCTACGAGCAGTACTTC.